Listed below are T cell receptor beta chains from one sample, sequenced in a study of read filtering for tumor transcriptome and immune sequencing. TCRdb fed the reads into MiXCR, producing one record per CDR3 protein. The data show 25,000 or so distinct CDR3 sequences, more than 20% seen once. The sample was a population of CD138-negative cells sorted from bone marrow. The receptors were sampled from a donor at least 40 years old with multiple myeloma. The CDR3 runs from the conserved cysteine through the conserved F or W.

CDR3 protein	J gene	V gene
CASSYSRTGGGYGYTF	TRBJ1-2	TRBV6-2/TRBV6-3
CSASLLAGGETQYF	TRBJ2-5	TRBV20-1
CASSPQGSGIYEQYF	TRBJ2-7	TRBV5-4
CSARDFSGTSGASFTDTQYF	TRBJ2-3	TRBV20-1
CASSYFSSGGETQYF	TRBJ2-5	TRBV6-5
CASSTWTGGTDTQYF	TRBJ2-3	TRBV3-1
CAIRGTGVKTGELFF	TRBJ2-2	TRBV10-3
CSVDTGGDTGELFF	TRBJ2-2	TRBV29-1
CASSLTSTTTQYF	TRBJ2-3	TRBV2
CASSGTSGRLQETQYF	TRBJ2-5	TRBV5-1
CASSTTGTLHEQYF	TRBJ2-7	TRBV12-3/TRBV12-4
CASSPDLLLRCLF	TRBJ2-7	TRBV21-1
CSAPTGPGIDTQYF	TRBJ2-3	TRBV20-1
CASRDSLTLGYTF	TRBJ1-2	TRBV2
CASRIAGGALEPFF	TRBJ2-1	TRBV11-2